The present T cell receptor (beta chain) was sequenced within a study of cytomegalovirus exposure and HLA in healthy donors. Study details: The approximately 110 validation repertoires, a later analysis reported, used the same platform as the 550 to 700 repertoires from the first cohort.

Measured with immunoSEQ multiplex PCR; TCRdb has only the in-frame clones, and not every one. The data show roughly 140,000 clones, about 89% seen once. There are 15 residues in the CDR3. V was clipped by 5 bases and J by 2 bases; unmatched bases: 7. Germline values: CDR1 MGHRA, CDR2 YSYEKL. This rearrangement joins TRBV4-1 to TRBJ2-7; 9 nucleotides line up with TRBD1. Sequenced material: PBMCs. This TCR was sampled from a woman under 30 in good health and CMV-seropositive. CDR3 sequence: CASSIGQGLTYEQYF. CDR3 DNA: TGCGCCAGCAGCATAGGACAGGGGCTAACCTACGAGCAGTACTTC.